The 9 T cell receptor beta chains reported below all come from one sample, sequenced in a study of cytotoxic CD8 clonotypes in ibrutinib-treated CLL. TCRdb's table, derived via immunoSEQ multiplex PCR, lists solely in-frame clones and lacks some. The data show around 310,000 clones, 80% seen once. The starting material was PBMCs, obtained before ibrutinib treatment. These receptors were obtained from a human donor with chronic lymphocytic leukemia.

The chain is built from TRBV27 and TRBJ2-7, with D perhaps being TRBD1 or TRBD2 (7 bases each). The CDR3 has 19 residues. Trimming removed 4 bases from V and 4 bases from J, with 29 bases in between. The germline V gene encodes CDR1 MNHEY and CDR2 SMNVEV (reference sequence). The CDR3 sequence: CASSSGQARTGTTIYEQYF. CDR3 nucleotides: TGTGCCAGCAGTTCCGGACAGGCTCGAACCGGGACTACGATTTACGAGCAGTACTTC.

V and J are TRBV29-1 and TRBJ2-5, with D possibly being TRBD2 (6 bases). CDR1 and CDR2 (germline): SQVTM, ANQGSEA. Trimming cost V 0 bases and J 7 bases, with 15 bases left between them. The CDR3 is made up of 14 amino acids. DNA for the CDR3: TGCAGCGTTGAAGAAGGTCGGGGGTCAGGGACCCAGTACTTC. Translating gives CSVEEGRGSGTQYF.

The chain uses TRBV19 and TRBJ1-5; tentative D call: TRBD1 (5 bases). Per germline, CDR1 LNHDA and CDR2 SQIVND (reference sequence). This CDR3 has 14 residues. The germline V and J ends were trimmed by 4 bases and 3 bases, with 10 bases remaining between them. This CDR3 reads CASSNDRFNQPQHF. CDR3 nucleotide sequence: TGTGCCAGTAGTAACGACAGATTCAATCAGCCCCAGCATTTT.

The chain joins TRBV10-1 to TRBJ1-3; no definite D call. Germline-derived CDR1 and CDR2 are WNHNN and SYGVQD (reference sequence). V was trimmed by 3 bases and J by 0 bases, leaving 12 bases between them. The CDR3 spans 16 residues. The CDR3 DNA follows: TGCGCCAGCAGTGAAGTCACCTTCTTCTCTGGAAACACCATATATTTT. Protein sequence: CASSEVTFFSGNTIYF.

This clone was found a few times. In the same sample, other DNA sequences code for this CDR3. The J gene is TRBJ2-2, the V gene TRBV6-1; no clear D. This CDR3 has 13 residues. V lost 3 bases, J lost 4 bases, and 6 bases lay in between. Germline assignment: CDR1 MNHNS and CDR2 SASEGT. CDR3 sequence (DNA): TGTGCCAGCAGTGAGGGTCGCACCGGGGAGCTGTTTTTT. Protein product: CASSEGRTGELFF.

CDR3 sequence reads: CASRARGRHYGYTF. The CDR3 bases are TGTGCCAGCAGGGCTCGGGGCCGACACTATGGCTACACCTTC. V gene TRBV27 combines with J gene TRBJ1-2; perhaps TRBD1 as D (5 bases). There are 14 residues in the CDR3. Trimming removed 6 bases at V and 3 bases at J, with 14 bases between. Looked up from germline, CDR1 is MNHEY and CDR2 is SMNVEV (reference sequence).

The V call is TRBV28, the J call TRBJ2-1; possible D gene TRBD2, 5 bases. The CDR3 runs 14 residues. Deletions cut 3 bases from V and 4 bases from J, with 10 bases between. Germline V gene sequence: CDR1 MDHEN, CDR2 SYDVKM. The DNA for the CDR3 is TGTGCCAGCAGTTTGTATACTAGTTACAATGAGCAGTTCTTC. Translated: CASSLYTSYNEQFF. Full variable domain (remainder filled in from reference TRBV28 and TRBJ2-1): DVKVTQSSRYLVKRTGEKVFLECVQDMDHENMFWYRQDPGLGLRLIYFSYDVKMKEKGDIPEGYSVSREKKERFSLILESASTNQTSMYLCASSLYTSYNEQFFGPGTRLTVL.

The CDR3 DNA sequence: TGTGCCACCAGCAGAGATCTGGTCGGGGAGCTGTTTTTT. It translates to CATSRDLVGELFF. The chain couples TRBV15 to TRBJ2-2; D remains unclear. V was cut by 0 bases and J by 7 bases, with 6 bases left in between. CDR1 and CDR2 (germline): LNHNV, YYDKDF (reference sequence). CDR3 length equals 13 residues.

This clone was recorded a few times. The gene calls are TRBV7-7 and TRBJ2-7, with D possibly matching TRBD1 (5 bases). The length of the CDR3 is 17 residues. Germline V gene data show CDR1 as SSHAT and CDR2 as FNYEAQ (reference sequence). Trimming took 2 bases from V and 5 from J, leaving 22 bases between them. The CDR3 spells CASSLWGGLSPPDEQYF. The CDR3 nucleotides are TGTGCCAGCAGCTTATGGGGCGGCCTTTCCCCGCCTGACGAGCAGTACTTC.